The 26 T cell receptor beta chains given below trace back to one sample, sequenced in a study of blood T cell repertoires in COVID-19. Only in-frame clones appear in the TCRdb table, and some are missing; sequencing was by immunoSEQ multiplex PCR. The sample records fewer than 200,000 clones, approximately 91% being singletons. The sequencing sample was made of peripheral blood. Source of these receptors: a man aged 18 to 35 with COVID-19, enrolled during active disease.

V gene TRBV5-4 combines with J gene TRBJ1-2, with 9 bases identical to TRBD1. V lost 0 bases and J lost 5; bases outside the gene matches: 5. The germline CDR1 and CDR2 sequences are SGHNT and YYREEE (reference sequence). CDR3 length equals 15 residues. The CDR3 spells CASSLGGQGLYGYTF. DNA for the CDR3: TGTGCCAGCAGCTTGGGAGGACAGGGGTTATATGGCTACACCTTC.

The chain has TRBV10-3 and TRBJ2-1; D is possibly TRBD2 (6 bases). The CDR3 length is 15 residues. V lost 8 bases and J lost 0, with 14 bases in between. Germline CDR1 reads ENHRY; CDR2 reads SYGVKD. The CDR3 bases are TGTGCCATCGGGACTTTCACTAGCTCCTACAATGAGCAGTTCTTC. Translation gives CAIGTFTSSYNEQFF.

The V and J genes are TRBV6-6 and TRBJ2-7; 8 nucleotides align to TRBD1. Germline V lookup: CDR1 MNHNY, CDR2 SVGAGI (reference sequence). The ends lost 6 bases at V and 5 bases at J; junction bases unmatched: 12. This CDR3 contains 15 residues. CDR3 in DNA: TGTGCCAGCAGATCCCTGGACAGGGTTGGGAACGAGCAGTACTTC. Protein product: CASRSLDRVGNEQYF.

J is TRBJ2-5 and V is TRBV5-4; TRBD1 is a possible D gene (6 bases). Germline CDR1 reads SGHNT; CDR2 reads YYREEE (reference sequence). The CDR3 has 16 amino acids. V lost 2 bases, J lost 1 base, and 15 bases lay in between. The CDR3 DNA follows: TGTGCCAGCAGCTTAGGGGAACAGGGTCTCCAAGAGACCCAGTACTTC. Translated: CASSLGEQGLQETQYF.

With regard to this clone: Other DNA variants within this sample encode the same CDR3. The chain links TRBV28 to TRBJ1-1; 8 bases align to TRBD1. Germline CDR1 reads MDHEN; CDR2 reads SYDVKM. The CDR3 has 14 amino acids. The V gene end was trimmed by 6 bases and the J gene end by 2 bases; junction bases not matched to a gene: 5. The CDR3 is CASSLTGVNTEAFF. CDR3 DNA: TGTGCCAGCAGCCTGACAGGGGTTAACACTGAAGCTTTCTTT.

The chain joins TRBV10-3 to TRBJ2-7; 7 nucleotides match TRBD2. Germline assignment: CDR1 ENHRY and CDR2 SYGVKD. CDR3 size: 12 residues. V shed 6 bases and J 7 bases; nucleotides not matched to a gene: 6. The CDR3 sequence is CAIRERGWEQYF. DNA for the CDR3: TGTGCCATCAGGGAGCGGGGTTGGGAGCAGTACTTC.

The CDR3 nucleotides are TGCAGCGTTGAGGCCGGGACAGGGGACTACAATGAGCAGTTCTTC. Protein: CSVEAGTGDYNEQFF. This chain uses TRBV29-1 with TRBJ2-1; 10 positions agree with TRBD1. The CDR3 runs 15 residues. V was clipped by 3 bases and J by 3 bases; unmatched bases: 5. Germline V gene data show CDR1 as SQVTM and CDR2 as ANQGSEA.

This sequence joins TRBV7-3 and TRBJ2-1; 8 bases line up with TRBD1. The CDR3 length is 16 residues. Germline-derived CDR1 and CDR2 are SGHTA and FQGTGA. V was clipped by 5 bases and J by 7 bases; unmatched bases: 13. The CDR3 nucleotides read TGTGCCAGCAGCCCTACCCAGGGGGCGTTCAGTAATGAGCAGTTCTTC. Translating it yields CASSPTQGAFSNEQFF.

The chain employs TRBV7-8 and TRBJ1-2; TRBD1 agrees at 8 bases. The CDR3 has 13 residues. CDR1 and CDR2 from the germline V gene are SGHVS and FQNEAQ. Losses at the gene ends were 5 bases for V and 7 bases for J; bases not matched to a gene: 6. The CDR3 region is CASSRTGTGGYTF. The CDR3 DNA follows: TGTGCCAGCAGCCGGACAGGGACCGGTGGCTACACCTTC.

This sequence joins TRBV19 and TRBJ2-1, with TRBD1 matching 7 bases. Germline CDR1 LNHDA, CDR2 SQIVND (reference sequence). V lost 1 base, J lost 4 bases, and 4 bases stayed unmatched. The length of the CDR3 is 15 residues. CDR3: CASSIAAGGYNEQFF. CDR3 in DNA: TGTGCCAGTAGTATAGCGGCAGGGGGTTACAATGAGCAGTTCTTC.

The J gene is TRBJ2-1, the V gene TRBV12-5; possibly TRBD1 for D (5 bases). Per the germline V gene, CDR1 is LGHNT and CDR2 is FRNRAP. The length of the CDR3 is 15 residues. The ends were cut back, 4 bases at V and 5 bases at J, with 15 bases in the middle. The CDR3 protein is CASGSAGPAHNEQFF. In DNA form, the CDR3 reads TGTGCTAGTGGTTCAGCAGGGCCCGCCCACAATGAGCAGTTCTTC.

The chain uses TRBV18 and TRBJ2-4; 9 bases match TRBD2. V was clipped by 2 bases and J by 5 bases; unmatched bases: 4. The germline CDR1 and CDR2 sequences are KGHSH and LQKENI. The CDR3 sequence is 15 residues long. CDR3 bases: TGTGCCAGCTCACCAGGGGTAGCGGGGGAAAACATTCAGTACTTC. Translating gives CASSPGVAGENIQYF.

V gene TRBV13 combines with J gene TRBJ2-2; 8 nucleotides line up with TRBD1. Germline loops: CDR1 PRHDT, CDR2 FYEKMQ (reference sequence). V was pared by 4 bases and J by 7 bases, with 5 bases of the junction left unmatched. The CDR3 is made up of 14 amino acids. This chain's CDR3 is CASSSDRANGELFF. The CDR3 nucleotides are TGTGCCAGCAGCTCGGACAGGGCCAACGGGGAGCTGTTTTTT.

CDR3 sequence: CASSIQGSSYNEQFF. CDR3 bases: TGTGCCAGTAGTATTCAGGGGAGCTCCTACAATGAGCAGTTCTTC. This chain links TRBV19 with TRBJ2-1; tentative D call: TRBD1 (6 bases). The V end was cut by 3 bases, the J end by 0 bases, with 9 bases between. Germline V lookup: CDR1 LNHDA, CDR2 SQIVND (reference sequence). The CDR3 length is 15 residues.

CDR3 amino acids: CRTGTDYEQYF. CDR3 nucleotide sequence: TGTAGGACAGGGACGGACTACGAGCAGTACTTC. V and J are TRBV6-6 and TRBJ2-7, with 8 bases matching TRBD1. The CDR3 has 11 residues. Germline V CDR1 and CDR2: MNHNY, SVGAGI (reference sequence).

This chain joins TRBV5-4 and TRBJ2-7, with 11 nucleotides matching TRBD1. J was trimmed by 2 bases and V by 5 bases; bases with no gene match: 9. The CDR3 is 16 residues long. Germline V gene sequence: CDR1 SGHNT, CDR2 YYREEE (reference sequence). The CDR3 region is CASSPPGQGGTYEQYF. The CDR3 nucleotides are TGTGCCAGCAGTCCCCCGGGACAGGGGGGAACCTACGAGCAGTACTTC.

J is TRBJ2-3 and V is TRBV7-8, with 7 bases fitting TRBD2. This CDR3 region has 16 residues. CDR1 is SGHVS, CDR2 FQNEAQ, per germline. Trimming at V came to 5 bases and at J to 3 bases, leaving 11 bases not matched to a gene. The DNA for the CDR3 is TGTGCCAGCAGCGTAAATCTAGCGGTACTAACAGATACGCAGTATTTT. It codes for CASSVNLAVLTDTQYF.

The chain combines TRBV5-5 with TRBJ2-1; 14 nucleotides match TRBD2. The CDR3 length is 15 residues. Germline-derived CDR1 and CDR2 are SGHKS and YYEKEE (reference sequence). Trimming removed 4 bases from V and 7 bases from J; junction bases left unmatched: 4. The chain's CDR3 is CASSRTSGRFNEQFF. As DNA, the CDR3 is TGTGCCAGCAGCCGGACTAGCGGGAGGTTTAATGAGCAGTTCTTC.

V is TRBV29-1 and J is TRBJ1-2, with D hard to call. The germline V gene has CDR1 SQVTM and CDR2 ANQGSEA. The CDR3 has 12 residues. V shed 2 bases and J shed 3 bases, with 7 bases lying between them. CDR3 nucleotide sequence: TGCAGCGTTGAAATGCCAGACTATGGCTACACCTTC. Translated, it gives CSVEMPDYGYTF.

CDR3 bases: TGTGCCAGCAGCCTAGGACTAGCGGGAGCCTACGAGCAGTACTTC. It yields the protein CASSLGLAGAYEQYF. This chain joins TRBV9 and TRBJ2-7; TRBD2 agrees at 13 bases. The CDR3 sequence is 15 residues long. Germline CDR1 SGDLS, CDR2 YYNGEE. Losses at the gene ends were 4 bases for V and 2 bases for J; bases not matched to a gene: 3.

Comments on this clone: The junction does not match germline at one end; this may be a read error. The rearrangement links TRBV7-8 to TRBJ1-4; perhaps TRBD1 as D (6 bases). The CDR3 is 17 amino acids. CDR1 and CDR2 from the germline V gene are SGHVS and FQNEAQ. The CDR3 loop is CASSLRRGGRRGEKLLF. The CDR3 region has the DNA TGTGCCAGCAGCTTAAGGCGGGGGGGCCGGCGGGGTGAAAAACTGCTTTTT. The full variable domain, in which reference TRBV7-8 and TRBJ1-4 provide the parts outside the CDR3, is GAGVSQSPRYKVAKRGQDVALRCDPISGHVSLFWYQQALGQGPEFLTYFQNEAQLDKSGLPSDRFFAERPEGSVSTLKIQRTQQEDSAVYLCASSLRRGGRRGEKLLFGSGTQLSVL.

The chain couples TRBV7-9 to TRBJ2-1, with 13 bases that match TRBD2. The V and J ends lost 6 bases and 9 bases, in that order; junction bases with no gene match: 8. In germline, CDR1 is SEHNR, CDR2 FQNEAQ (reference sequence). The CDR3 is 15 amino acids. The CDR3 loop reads CASSPLAGGPSEQFF. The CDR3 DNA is TGTGCCAGCAGTCCACTAGCGGGAGGGCCATCTGAGCAGTTCTTC.

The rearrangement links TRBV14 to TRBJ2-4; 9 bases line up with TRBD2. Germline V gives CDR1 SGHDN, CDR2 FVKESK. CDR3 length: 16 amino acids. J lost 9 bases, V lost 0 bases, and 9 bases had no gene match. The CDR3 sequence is CASSQDLAGGVVIQYF. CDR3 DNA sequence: TGTGCCAGCAGCCAAGATCTGGCGGGAGGGGTAGTCATTCAGTACTTC.

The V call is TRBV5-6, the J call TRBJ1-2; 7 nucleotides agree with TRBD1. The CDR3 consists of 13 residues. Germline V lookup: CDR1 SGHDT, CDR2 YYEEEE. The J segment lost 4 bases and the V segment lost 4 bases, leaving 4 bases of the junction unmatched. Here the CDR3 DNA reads TGTGCCAGCAGCCCCCGGGACAGCTATGGCTACACCTTC. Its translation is CASSPRDSYGYTF. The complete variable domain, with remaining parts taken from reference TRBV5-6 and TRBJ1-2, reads DAGVTQSPTHLIKTRGQQVTLRCSPKSGHDTVSWYQQALGQGPQFIFQYYEEEERQRGNFPDRFSGHQFPNYSSELNVNALLLGDSALYLCASSPRDSYGYTFGSGTRLTVV.

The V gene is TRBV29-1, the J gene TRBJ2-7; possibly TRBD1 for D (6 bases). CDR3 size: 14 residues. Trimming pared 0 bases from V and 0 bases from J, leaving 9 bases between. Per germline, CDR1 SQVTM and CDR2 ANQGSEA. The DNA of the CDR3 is TGCAGCGTTGAAGACCGGACAGTCTCCTACGAGCAGTACTTC. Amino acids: CSVEDRTVSYEQYF.

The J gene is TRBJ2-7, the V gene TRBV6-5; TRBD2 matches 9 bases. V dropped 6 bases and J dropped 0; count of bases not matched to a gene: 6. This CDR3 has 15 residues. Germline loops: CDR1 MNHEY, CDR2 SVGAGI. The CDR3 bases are TGTGCCAGCAGGACCGGACTAGCGTCCTCCTACGAGCAGTACTTC. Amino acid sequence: CASRTGLASSYEQYF.